This T cell receptor (beta chain) was found in a study of blood T cell repertoires in COVID-19. Profiling relied on immunoSEQ multiplex PCR, and the TCRdb table lists in-frame clones only, not all of them. The data show hundreds of thousands of clones, around 86% seen once. Germline assignment: CDR1 SGHTA and CDR2 FQGTGA. Trimming removed 2 bases from V and 5 bases from J; junction bases left unmatched: 3. The length of the CDR3 is 14 residues. This clonotype was obtained from a man aged 55 to 69 who had recovered from COVID-19. The chain links TRBV7-3 to TRBJ2-1, with 7 bases identical to TRBD2. Sequencing input: peripheral blood. CDR3 region: CASSLQSGNNEQFF. CDR3 nucleotide sequence: TGTGCCAGCAGCTTACAAAGCGGGAACAATGAGCAGTTCTTC.